Listed here is a single TCR beta chain. This specimen comes from a study of blood T cell repertoires in COVID-19. Study overall: From the United States, Italy and Spain came samples of acute and convalescent COVID-19. T cells, B-cell-depleted T cells, or PBMCs supplied cDNA or gDNA.

Source study methods: Researchers report that nucleated cell counts were estimated from reference gene primer amplification. This table comes from immunoSEQ multiplex PCR, and its TCRdb copy is limited to in-frame clones, with some not included. The V and J calls and the clone size are those of that table, but D and trimming were determined from the DNA. The sample holds roughly 97,000 clones, 90% seen once. The source of this sequence is a man aged 55 to 70 with acute or convalescent COVID-19. Material: peripheral blood.

The DNA of the CDR3 is TGCGCCAGCAGCTTGCAACCTGAGGGACAGGTCTATGGCTACACCTTC. Protein sequence: CASSLQPEGQVYGYTF. The V call is TRBV5-1, the J call TRBJ1-2; TRBD1 aligns across 8 bases. Germline CDR1 reads SGHRS; CDR2 reads YFSETQ. The CDR3 contains 16 residues. Germline trimming cut 1 base from V and 4 bases from J; bases unmatched to any gene: 9.